The entry that follows covers one T cell receptor beta chain sequence. The sample belongs to a study of blood T cell repertoires in COVID-19. This CDR3 region has 14 residues. Trimming removed 2 bases from V and 2 bases from J; junction bases left unmatched: 2. Germline CDR1 reads SGDLS; CDR2 reads YYNGEE. Generated by immunoSEQ multiplex PCR, the TCRdb table keeps only in-frame clones and is missing some. The table has about 63,000 clones, about 89% seen once; the top ten hold around 5.3%. The sequenced sample was peripheral blood. The genes are TRBV9 and TRBJ1-1, with 8 bases lining up with TRBD1. The clonotype originates from a man between 45 and 60 years old with active COVID-19. CDR3 in DNA: TGTGCCAGCAGCGTGGGGACAGGTAACACTGAAGCTTTCTTT. It is translated as CASSVGTGNTEAFF.